The clone carrying this T cell receptor (beta chain) was picked up a small number of times. What it binds is not known. This specimen comes from a study of identical twins. Using its own MiXCR run on the 5' RACE reads, TCRdb lists one record per CDR3 protein. The data hold 500,000 to 600,000 distinct CDR3 sequences, with about 20% observed a single time. Study findings and constraints: The presence of invariant MAIT and iNKT cells could partly confound analyses of zero-insertion sequences.

The CDR3 has 16 residues. V was pared by 0 bases and J by 0 bases, with 8 bases between. Germline V gene data show CDR1 as LNHNV and CDR2 as YYDKDF (reference sequence). The data were also submitted as part of a second study, on T cells expressing NK-cell markers.

The chain couples TRBV15 to TRBJ1-4; D not certain. This receptor was obtained from a woman between 18 and 29 years old in good health. Material for sequencing was CD4+ T cells sorted from blood. The CDR3 sequence is CATSRDQAATNEKLFF. CDR3 nucleotides: TGTGCCACCAGCAGAGATCAGGCAGCAACTAATGAAAAACTGTTTTTT.